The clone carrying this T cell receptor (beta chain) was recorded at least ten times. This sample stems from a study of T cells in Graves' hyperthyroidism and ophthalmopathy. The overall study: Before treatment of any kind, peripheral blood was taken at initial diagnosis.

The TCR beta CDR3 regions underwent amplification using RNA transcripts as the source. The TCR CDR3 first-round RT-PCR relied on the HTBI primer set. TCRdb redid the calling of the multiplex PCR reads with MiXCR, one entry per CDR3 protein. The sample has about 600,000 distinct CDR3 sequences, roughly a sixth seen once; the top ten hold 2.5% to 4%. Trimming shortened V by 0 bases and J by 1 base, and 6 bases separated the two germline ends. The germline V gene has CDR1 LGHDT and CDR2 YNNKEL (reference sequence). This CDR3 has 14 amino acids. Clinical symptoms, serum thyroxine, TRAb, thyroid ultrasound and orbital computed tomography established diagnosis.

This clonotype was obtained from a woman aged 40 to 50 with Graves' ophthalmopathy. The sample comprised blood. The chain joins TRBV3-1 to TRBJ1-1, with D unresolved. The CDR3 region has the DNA TGTGCCAGCAGCCAAGAACACGGGAACACTGAAGCTTTCTTT. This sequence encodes CASSQEHGNTEAFF.